The clone carrying this T cell receptor beta chain was seen many times. What it binds is not known. Germline loops: CDR1 MGHDK, CDR2 SYGVNS. The CDR3 spans 16 residues. Trimming at V came to 8 bases and at J to 2 bases, leaving 9 bases not matched to a gene. The sample belongs to a study of identical twins. TCRdb redid the calling of the 5' RACE reads with MiXCR, one entry per CDR3 protein. The data hold fewer than 450,000 distinct CDR3 sequences, with 8.5% to 10% observed a single time. Study-level results: Beta clonotypes that were abundant in cord blood contained fewer insertions, a pattern absent from memory repertoires.

Material for sequencing was naive T cells sorted from blood. The clonotype was recovered from a woman aged 50 to 60 in good health. V and J are TRBV25-1 and TRBJ2-5; 12 nucleotides agree with TRBD2. The CDR3 DNA sequence: TGTGCCAGCCTTCCACTAGGACTAGCGGGACAAGAGACCCAGTACTTC. This gives the protein CASLPLGLAGQETQYF.